This T cell receptor (beta chain) came from a study of blood T cell repertoires in COVID-19 (dated by TCRdb to 2018 to 2021). About the investigation overall: Collaborator samples came from the United States, Italy and Spain and covered acute and convalescent phases of COVID-19. The material from the prospective study consisted of cDNA or gDNA derived from T cells, B-cell-depleted T cells, or PBMCs. Subjects who had been exposed to COVID-19, were actively infected with it, or had recovered from it provided the deeply sampled blood TCRbeta repertoires that made up the dataset. A freely available public database, intended as a resource for researchers studying the immune response to SARS-CoV-2, is where the repertoires were released. The samples were drawn from the first 160 participants of the ongoing ImmuneRACE study and from roughly 1,300 subjects provided by 6 global collaborators. Sample metadata almost always included a de-identified subject ID, COVID-19 status, age in years and sex. Where available, HLA class I and class II types were obtained from metadata supplied by the sample provider rather than from assay-based typing. What the research found in general, with its limitations: How much clinical and demographic metadata was included differed by source and by participant, and the metadata was provided uncurated.

Participants in the prospective study were aged 18 to 89 years, lived in 24 United States geographic areas, and enrolled through a virtual design. In the prospective study, participants were assigned to cohorts based on the clinical history participants reported in a screening survey and a study questionnaire. A participant counted as exposed if, within 2 weeks of entering the study, that participant had been in contact with someone who had a PCR-confirmed or clinician-diagnosed COVID-19 case. Each participant in the prospective study had whole blood, serum and a nasopharyngeal or oropharyngeal swab collected by mobile phlebotomists. Over a roughly 2-month period, participants in the prospective study had the option of providing additional blood draws and questionnaires. Before DNA extraction, blood samples from the prospective study were shipped at room temperature or frozen. In the case of this clone: Its antigen is still unknown. The sample holds no much larger clone one base away, and base qualities are not on file.

The immunoSEQ Assay, a bias-controlled multiplex PCR, was used to amplify TCRbeta CDR3 regions from genomic DNA. Per the authors' processing: Within the assay, amplification of reference gene primers was used to estimate how many nucleated cells each sample contained. To quantify the absolute abundance of each unique TCRbeta CDR3 rearrangement, sequence reads were collapsed and filtered. For each sample, productive Simpson clonality was calculated as the square root of Simpson's diversity index over productive rearrangements. The clones in this table, taken by TCRdb from immuneACCESS, are in-frame only. Not every clone is retained; where verified, under half of the shortfall comes from an unresolved V gene, and the cause of the rest is unknown. The V and J calls and clone size are taken from that table; D and trimming were inferred from the DNA. A total of about 260,000 clones appear in this sample, over 80% of them only once. The top ten hold around 0.85% of the sample.

V lost 3 bases and J lost 1 base; the stretch between them is 11 bases long. CDR1 SGHKS and CDR2 YYEKEE are derived from the germline V gene (reference sequence). From its cysteine to its phenylalanine, the CDR3 spans 15 amino acids. Only CDR3 DNA is held: 45 bases, read in frame from base 1. The source material was PBMCs or T cells enriched from blood (not recorded which). Recombination connected TRBV5-5 to TRBJ1-3; TRBD1 is perhaps the D gene, given 5 matching bases. The origin of this receptor is a man aged 45-65 years who had been exposed to COVID-19. The nucleotide sequence is given as TGTGCCAGCAGCTCTGAGCGACAGTCTGGAAACACCATATATTTT. Its protein is CASSSERQSGNTIYF.